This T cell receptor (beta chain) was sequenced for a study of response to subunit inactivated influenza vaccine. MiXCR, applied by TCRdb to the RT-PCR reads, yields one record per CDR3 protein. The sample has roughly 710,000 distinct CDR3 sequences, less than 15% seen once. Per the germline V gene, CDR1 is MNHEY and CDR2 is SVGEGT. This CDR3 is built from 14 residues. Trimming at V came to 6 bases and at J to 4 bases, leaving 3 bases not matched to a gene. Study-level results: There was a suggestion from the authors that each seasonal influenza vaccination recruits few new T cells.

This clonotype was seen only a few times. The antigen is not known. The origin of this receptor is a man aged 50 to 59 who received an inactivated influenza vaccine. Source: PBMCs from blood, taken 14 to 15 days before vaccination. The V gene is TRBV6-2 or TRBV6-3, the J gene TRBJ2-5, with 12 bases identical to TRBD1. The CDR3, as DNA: TGTGCCAGCAGGCGGGACAGGGGGCTAGAGACCCAGTACTTC. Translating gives CASRRDRGLETQYF.